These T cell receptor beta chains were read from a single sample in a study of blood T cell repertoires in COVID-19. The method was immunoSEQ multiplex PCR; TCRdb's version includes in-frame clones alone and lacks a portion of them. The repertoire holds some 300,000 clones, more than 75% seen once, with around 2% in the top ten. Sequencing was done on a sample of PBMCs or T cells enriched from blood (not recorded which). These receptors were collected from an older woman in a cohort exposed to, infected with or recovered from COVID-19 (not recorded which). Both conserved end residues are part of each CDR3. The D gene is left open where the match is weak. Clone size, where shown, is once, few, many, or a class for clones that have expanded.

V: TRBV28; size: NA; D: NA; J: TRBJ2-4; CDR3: CATFPTGPLAKNIQYF; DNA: TGTGCCACCTTTCCGACAGGACCTCTAGCCAAAAACATTCAGTACTTC
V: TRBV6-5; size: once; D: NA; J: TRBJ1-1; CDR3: CASLTAGTGNTEAFF; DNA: TGTGCCAGCCTCACCGCGGGGACTGGAAACACTGAAGCTTTCTTT
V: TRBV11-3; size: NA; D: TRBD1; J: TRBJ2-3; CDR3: CASGTGTGPADTQYF; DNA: TGTGCCAGCGGAACCGGGACAGGTCCGGCAGATACGCAGTATTTT
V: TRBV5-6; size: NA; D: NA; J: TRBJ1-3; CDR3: CASSSKRGSSGNTIYF; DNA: TGTGCCAGCAGCTCGAAGAGAGGGAGCTCTGGAAACACCATATATTTT
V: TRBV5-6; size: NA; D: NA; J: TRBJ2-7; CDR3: CASSVGDWGYEQYF; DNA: TGTGCCAGCAGTGTCGGGGATTGGGGCTACGAGCAGTACTTC
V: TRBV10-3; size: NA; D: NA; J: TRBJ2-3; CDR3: CAISEPGQYTDTQYF; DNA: TGTGCCATCAGTGAGCCAGGACAGTACACAGATACGCAGTATTTT
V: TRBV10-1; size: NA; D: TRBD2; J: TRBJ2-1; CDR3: CASSGRGGPLNEQFF; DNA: TGCGCCAGCAGTGGTCGGGGGGGACCTCTCAATGAGCAGTTCTTC
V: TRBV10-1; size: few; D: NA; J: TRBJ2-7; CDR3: CASSESTAAYEQYF; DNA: TGCGCCAGCAGTGAGTCGACAGCAGCCTACGAGCAGTACTTC
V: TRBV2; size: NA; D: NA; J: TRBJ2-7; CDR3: CASSELGYSPYEQYF; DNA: TGTGCCAGCAGTGAACTCGGGTACTCTCCCTACGAGCAGTACTTC
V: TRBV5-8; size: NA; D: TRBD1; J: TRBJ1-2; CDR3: CASSRDRSNYGYTF; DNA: TGTGCCAGCAGCAGGGACAGGAGTAACTATGGCTACACCTTC
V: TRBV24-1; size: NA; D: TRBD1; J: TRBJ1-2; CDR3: CATSDPSDRANYGYTF; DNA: TGTGCCACCAGTGACCCCTCGGACAGGGCTAACTATGGCTACACCTTC
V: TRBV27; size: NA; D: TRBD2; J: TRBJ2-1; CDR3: CASSPRSLAGVISSYNEQFF; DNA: TGTGCCAGCAGTCCCCGTTCGCTAGCGGGGGTCATATCCTCCTACAATGAGCAGTTCTTC
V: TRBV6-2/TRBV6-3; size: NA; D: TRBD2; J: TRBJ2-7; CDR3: CASSQPGLAGYEQYF; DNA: TGTGCCAGCAGTCAGCCCGGACTAGCGGGATACGAGCAGTACTTC
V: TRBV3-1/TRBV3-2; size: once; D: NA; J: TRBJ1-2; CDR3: CASSPRHFNYGYTF; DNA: TGTGCCAGCAGCCCCAGACACTTTAACTATGGCTACACCTTC
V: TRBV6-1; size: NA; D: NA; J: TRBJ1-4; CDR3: CASSEARGGYEKLFF; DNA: TGTGCCAGCAGTGAAGCGCGGGGAGGATATGAAAAACTGTTTTTT
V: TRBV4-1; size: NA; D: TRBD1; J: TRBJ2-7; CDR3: CASSHPGQDFYEQYF; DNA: TGCGCCAGCAGCCACCCGGGACAGGACTTTTACGAGCAGTACTTC
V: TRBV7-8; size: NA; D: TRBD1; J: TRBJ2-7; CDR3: CASSLEQGSSYEQYF; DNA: TGTGCCAGCAGCTTAGAACAGGGGAGCTCCTACGAGCAGTACTTC
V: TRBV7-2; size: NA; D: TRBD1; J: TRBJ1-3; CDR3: CASSPMQGAGGNTIYF; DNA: TGTGCCAGCAGCCCAATGCAGGGGGCGGGAGGAAACACCATATATTTT
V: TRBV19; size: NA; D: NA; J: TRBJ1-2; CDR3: CASSMRQGLTYGYTF; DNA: TGTGCCAGTAGTATGCGGCAGGGGCTTACCTATGGCTACACCTTC
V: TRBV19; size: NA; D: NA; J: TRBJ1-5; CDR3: CASRSRSSNQPQHF; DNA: TGTGCCAGTAGGAGCAGGTCTTCCAATCAGCCCCAGCATTTT
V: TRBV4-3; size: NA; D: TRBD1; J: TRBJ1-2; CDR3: CASSQDAGQGVYGYTF; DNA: TGCGCCAGCAGCCAAGATGCGGGACAGGGGGTCTATGGCTACACCTTC